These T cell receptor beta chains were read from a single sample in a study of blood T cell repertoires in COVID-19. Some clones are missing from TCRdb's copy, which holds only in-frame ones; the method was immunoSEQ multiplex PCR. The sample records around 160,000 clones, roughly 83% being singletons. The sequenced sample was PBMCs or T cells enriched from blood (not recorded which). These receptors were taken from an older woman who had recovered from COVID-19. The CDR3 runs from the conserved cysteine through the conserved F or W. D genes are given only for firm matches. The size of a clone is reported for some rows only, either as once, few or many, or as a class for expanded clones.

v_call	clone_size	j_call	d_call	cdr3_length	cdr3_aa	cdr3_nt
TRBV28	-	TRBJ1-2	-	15	CASSYPGADRWGYTF	TGTGCCAGCAGTTACCCCGGGGCGGACAGATGGGGCTACACCTTC
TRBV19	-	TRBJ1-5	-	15	CASSIYSGLRQPQHF	TGTGCCAGTAGTATCTACTCAGGGCTGAGGCAGCCCCAGCATTTT
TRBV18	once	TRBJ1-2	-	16	CASSPPSEGRGYGYTF	TGTGCCAGCTCACCACCGAGCGAGGGCCGGGGCTATGGCTACACCTTC
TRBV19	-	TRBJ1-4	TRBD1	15	CASSRGQSTNEKLFF	TGTGCCAGTAGTCGGGGACAGTCAACTAATGAAAAACTGTTTTTT
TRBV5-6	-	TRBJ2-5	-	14	CASSLFNREETQYF	TGTGCCAGCAGCTTGTTTAACAGGGAGGAGACCCAGTACTTC
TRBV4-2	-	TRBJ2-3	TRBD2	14	CASALAGGTDTQYF	TGTGCCAGCGCTTTAGCGGGAGGCACAGATACGCAGTATTTT
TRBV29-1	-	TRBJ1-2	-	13	CSVEDQEDYGYTF	TGCAGCGTTGAAGATCAGGAAGACTATGGCTACACCTTC
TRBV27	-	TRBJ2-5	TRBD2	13	CASSLAGVETQYF	TGTGCCAGCAGTTTAGCGGGAGTGGAGACCCAGTACTTC
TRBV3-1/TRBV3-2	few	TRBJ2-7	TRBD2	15	CASSPILAGAYEQYF	TGTGCCAGCAGCCCCATACTAGCGGGGGCCTACGAGCAGTACTTC
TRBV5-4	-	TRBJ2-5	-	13	CASSLEREETQYF	TGTGCCAGCAGCTTGGAGCGAGAGGAGACCCAGTACTTC
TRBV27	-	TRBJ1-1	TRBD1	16	CASSKPPGTGGPIAFF	TGTGCCAGCAGCAAGCCCCCCGGGACAGGCGGCCCTATAGCTTTCTTT
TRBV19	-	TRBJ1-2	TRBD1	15	CASSKGTGTVVGYTF	TGTGCCAGTAGTAAGGGGACAGGGACGGTAGTTGGCTACACCTTC
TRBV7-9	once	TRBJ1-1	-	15	CASSEFSNLNTEAFF	TGTGCCAGCAGCGAATTTTCAAATCTAAACACTGAAGCTTTCTTT
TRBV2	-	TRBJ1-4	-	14	CASKGGQLQLKLFF	TGTGCCAGCAAAGGGGGACAACTCCAGCTAAAACTGTTTTTT
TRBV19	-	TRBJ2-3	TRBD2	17	CASTLNGLAASGDTQYF	TGTGCCAGTACTCTCAACGGGCTAGCGGCATCTGGAGATACGCAGTATTTT
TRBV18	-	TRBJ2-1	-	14	CASSPGDTYNEQFF	TGTGCCAGCTCACCAGGGGACACTTACAATGAGCAGTTCTTC
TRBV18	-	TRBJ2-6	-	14	CASSPNSWGEVLTF	TGTGCCAGCTCACCAAATTCGTGGGGGGAAGTCCTGACTTTC
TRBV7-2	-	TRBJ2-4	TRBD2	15	CASSLGGSGMNIQYF	TGTGCCAGCAGCTTAGGGGGTAGCGGGATGAACATTCAGTACTTC
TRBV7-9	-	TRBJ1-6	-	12	CASSRDNSPLHF	TGTGCCAGCAGCAGAGATAATTCACCCCTCCACTTT
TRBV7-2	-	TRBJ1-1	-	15	CASSDARGMNTEAFF	TGTGCCAGCAGCGACGCCAGGGGCATGAACACTGAAGCTTTCTTT
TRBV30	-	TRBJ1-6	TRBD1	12	CAWSVNRGFLHF	TGTGCCTGGAGTGTAAACAGGGGGTTCCTCCACTTT
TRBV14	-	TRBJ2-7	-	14	CASSQRWQGGEQYF	TGTGCCAGCAGCCAACGATGGCAGGGAGGCGAGCAGTACTTC
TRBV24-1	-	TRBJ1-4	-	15	CATSETGYTNEKLFF	TGTGCCACCAGTGAAACAGGGTATACTAATGAAAAACTGTTTTTT
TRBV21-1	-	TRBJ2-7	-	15	CASSKGAGRVNEQYF	TGTGCCAGCAGCAAAGGGGCGGGGAGGGTTAACGAGCAGTACTTC
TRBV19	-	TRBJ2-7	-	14	CASSHRDKSYEQYF	TGTGCCAGTAGTCACCGGGACAAAAGCTACGAGCAGTACTTC
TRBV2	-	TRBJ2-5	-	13	CASRTGLEETQYF	TGTGCCAGCCGGACGGGGTTGGAGGAGACCCAGTACTTC
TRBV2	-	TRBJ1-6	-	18	CASSEWAPRGTYNSPLHF	TGTGCCAGCAGTGAATGGGCGCCTCGAGGGACTTATAATTCACCCCTCCACTTT
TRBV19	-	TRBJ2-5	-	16	CASSPPRAVSRETQYF	TGTGCCAGTAGTCCCCCAAGAGCAGTTAGCCGAGAGACCCAGTACTTC
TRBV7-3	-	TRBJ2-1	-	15	CASSLMGPSNNEQFF	TGTGCCAGCAGCTTAATGGGCCCCAGCAACAATGAGCAGTTCTTC
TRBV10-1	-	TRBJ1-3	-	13	CASGRSTGNTIYF	TGCGCCAGCGGCCGTTCAACCGGGAACACCATATATTTT
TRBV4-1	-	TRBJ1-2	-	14	CASSQGTAFYGYTF	TGCGCCAGCAGCCAAGGGACAGCATTCTATGGCTACACCTTC
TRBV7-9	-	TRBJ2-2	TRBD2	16	CASSPGLAGVAGELFF	TGTGCCAGCAGCCCAGGACTAGCGGGAGTAGCCGGGGAGCTGTTTTTT
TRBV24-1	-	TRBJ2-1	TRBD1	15	CATSGGTGVGNEQFF	TGTGCCACCAGTGGCGGGACAGGGGTAGGCAATGAGCAGTTCTTC
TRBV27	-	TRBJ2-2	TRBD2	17	CASSLRSSGGNTGELFF	TGTGCCAGCAGTTTGCGATCTAGCGGGGGGAACACCGGGGAGCTGTTTTTT
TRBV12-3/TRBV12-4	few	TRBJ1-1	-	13	CASREQVNTEAFF	TGTGCCAGCAGGGAACAGGTGAACACTGAAGCTTTCTTT
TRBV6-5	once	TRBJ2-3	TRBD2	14	CATGTSGRYDTQYF	TGTGCCACCGGGACTAGCGGGAGATACGATACGCAGTATTTT
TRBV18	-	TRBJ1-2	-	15	CASSPPSRALYGYTF	TGTGCCAGCTCACCACCGAGCAGGGCCCTCTATGGCTACACCTTC
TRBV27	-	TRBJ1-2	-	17	CASSLRATPDSNYGYTF	TGTGCCAGCAGTCTGAGGGCCACACCTGATAGTAACTATGGCTACACCTTC
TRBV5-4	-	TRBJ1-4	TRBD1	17	CASSHPGQGRPNEKLFF	TGTGCCAGCAGCCACCCGGGACAGGGTCGACCTAATGAAAAACTGTTTTTT
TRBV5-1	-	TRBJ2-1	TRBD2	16	CASSSGIAGGQDEQFF	TGCGCCAGCAGCTCCGGGATAGCGGGAGGGCAAGATGAGCAGTTCTTC
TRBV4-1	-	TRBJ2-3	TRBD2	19	CASSPDGTPGGAGADTQYF	TGCGCCAGCAGCCCTGATGGGACTCCGGGGGGGGCAGGCGCAGATACGCAGTATTTT
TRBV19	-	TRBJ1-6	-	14	CASSIPGAGSPLHF	TGTGCCAGTAGTATACCAGGGGCTGGATCACCCCTCCACTTT
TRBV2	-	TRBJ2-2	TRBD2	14	CASSSGSYTGELFF	TGTGCCAGCAGCAGCGGGAGCTACACCGGGGAGCTGTTTTTT
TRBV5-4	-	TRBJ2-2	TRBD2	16	CASSRGLAANTGELFF	TGTGCCAGCAGCCGGGGACTAGCGGCGAACACCGGGGAGCTGTTTTTT
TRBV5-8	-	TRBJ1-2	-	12	CASSLLNWGYTF	TGTGCCAGCAGCCTACTGAACTGGGGCTACACCTTC
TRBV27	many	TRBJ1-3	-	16	CASRSHRAESGNTIYF	TGTGCCAGCCGATCTCACAGGGCGGAATCTGGAAACACCATATATTTT
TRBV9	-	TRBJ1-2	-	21	CASSVQMSILGALVVRYGYTF	TGTGCCAGCAGCGTACAGATGAGTATCCTAGGAGCCCTTGTGGTTAGGTATGGCTACACCTTC